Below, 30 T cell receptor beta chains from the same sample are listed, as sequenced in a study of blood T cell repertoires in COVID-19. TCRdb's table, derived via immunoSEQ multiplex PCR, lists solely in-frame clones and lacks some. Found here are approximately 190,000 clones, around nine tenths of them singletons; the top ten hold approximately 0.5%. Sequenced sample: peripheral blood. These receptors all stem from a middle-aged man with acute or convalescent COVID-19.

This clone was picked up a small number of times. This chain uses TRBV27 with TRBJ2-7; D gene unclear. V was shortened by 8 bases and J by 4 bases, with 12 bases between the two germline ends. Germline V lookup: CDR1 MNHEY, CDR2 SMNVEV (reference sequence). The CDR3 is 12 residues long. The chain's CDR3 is CASGLDGYEQYV. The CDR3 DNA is TGTGCCAGCGGGCTTGACGGATACGAGCAGTACGTC.

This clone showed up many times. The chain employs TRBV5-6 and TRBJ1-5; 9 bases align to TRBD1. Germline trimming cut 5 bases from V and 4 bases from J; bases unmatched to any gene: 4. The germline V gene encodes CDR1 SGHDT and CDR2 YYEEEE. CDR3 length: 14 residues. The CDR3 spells CASSYRGLNQPQHF. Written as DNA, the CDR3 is TGTGCCAGCAGTTACAGGGGGCTGAATCAGCCCCAGCATTTT.

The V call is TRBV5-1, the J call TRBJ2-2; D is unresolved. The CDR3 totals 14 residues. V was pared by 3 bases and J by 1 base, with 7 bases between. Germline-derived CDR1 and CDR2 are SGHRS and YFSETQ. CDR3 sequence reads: CASSSRLNTGELFF. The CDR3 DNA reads TGCGCCAGCAGCTCTCGACTGAACACCGGGGAGCTGTTTTTT. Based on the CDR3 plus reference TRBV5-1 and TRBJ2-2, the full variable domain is KAGVTQTPRYLIKTRGQQVTLSCSPISGHRSVSWYQQTPGQGLQFLFEYFSETQRNKGNFPGRFSGRQFSNSRSEMNVSTLELGDSALYLCASSSRLNTGELFFGEGSRLTVL.

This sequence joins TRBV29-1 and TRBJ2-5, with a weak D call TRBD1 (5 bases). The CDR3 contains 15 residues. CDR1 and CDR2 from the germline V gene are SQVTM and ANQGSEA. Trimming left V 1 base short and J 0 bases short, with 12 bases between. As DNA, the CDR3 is TGCAGCGTTGAAGGAGGACATTTGTACCAAGAGACCCAGTACTTC. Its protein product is CSVEGGHLYQETQYF.

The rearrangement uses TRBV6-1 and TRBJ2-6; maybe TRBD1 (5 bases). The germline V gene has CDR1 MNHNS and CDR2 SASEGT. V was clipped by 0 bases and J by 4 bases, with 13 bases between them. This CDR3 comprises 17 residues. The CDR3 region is CASSEALQGAGANVLTF. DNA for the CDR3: TGTGCCAGCAGTGAAGCGCTTCAGGGTGCGGGGGCCAACGTCCTGACTTTC.

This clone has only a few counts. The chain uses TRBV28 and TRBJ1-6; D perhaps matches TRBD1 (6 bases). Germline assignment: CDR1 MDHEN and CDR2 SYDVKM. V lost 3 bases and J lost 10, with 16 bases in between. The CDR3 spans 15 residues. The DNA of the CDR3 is TGTGCCAGCAGTTTCGTTGTAGGGGGTGGATCACCCCTCCACTTT. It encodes CASSFVVGGGSPLHF.

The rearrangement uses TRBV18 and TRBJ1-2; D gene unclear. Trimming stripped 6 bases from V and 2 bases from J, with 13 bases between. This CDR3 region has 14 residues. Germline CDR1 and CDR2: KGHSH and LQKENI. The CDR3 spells CASSRARANYGYTF. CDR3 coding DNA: TGTGCCAGCTCGAGGGCCCGGGCGAACTATGGCTACACCTTC.

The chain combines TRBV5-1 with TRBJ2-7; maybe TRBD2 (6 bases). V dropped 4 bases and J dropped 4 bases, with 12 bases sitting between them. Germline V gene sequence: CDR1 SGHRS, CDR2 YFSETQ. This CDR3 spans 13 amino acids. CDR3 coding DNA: TGCGCCAGCAGCCCCGGGGGAAGATACGAGCAGTACTTC. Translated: CASSPGGRYEQYF.

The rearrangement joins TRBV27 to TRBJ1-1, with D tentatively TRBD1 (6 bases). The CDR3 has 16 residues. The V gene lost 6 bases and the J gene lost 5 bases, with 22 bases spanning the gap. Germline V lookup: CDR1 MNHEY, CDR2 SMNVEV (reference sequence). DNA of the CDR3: TGTGCCAGCAGACCCCGGGGGGGGGCGGTCGGGACTGAAGCTTTCTTT. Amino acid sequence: CASRPRGGAVGTEAFF.

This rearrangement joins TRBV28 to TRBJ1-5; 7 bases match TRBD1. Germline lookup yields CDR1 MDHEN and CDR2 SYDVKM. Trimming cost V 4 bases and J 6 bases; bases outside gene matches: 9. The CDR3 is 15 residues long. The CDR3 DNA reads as TGTGCCAGCAGTTACCCGGTGGCAGGGGGTCAGCCCCAGCATTTT. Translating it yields CASSYPVAGGQPQHF.

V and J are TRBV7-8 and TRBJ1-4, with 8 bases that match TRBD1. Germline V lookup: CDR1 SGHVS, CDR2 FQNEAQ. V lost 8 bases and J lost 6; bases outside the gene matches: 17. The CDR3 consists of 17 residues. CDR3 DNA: TGTGCCAGCCGGAGCTTAGGGACAGGTCTAAGAGATGAAAAACTGTTTTTT. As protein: CASRSLGTGLRDEKLFF.

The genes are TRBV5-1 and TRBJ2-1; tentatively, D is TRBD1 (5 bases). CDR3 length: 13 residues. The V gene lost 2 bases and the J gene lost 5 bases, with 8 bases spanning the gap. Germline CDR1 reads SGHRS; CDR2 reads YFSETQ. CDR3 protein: CASSFARDNEQFF. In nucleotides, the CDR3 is TGCGCCAGCAGCTTTGCCAGGGACAATGAGCAGTTCTTC.

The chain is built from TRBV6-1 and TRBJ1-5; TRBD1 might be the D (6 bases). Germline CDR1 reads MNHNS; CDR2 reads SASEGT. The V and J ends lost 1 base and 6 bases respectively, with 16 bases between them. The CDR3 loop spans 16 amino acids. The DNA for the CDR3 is TGTGCCAGCAGTGAAGGTGGTCCCAGGGGTCGTCAGCCCCAGCATTTT. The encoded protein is CASSEGGPRGRQPQHF.

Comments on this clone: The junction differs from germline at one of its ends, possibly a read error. DNA for the CDR3: TGTGCCAGCAGCGCGCCGGGACAGCCACTTAAACGAGTTTTT. This encodes CASSAPGQPLKRVF. This chain links TRBV9 with TRBJ1-3, with 7 bases lining up with TRBD1. This CDR3 has 14 residues. CDR1 and CDR2 from the germline V gene are SGDLS and YYNGEE.

The CDR3 is CASSPGQGSYPSNQPQHF. CDR3 coding DNA: TGTGCCAGCAGCCCCGGACAGGGGTCCTATCCCAGCAATCAGCCCCAGCATTTT. The chain couples TRBV7-2 to TRBJ1-5; 9 nucleotides match TRBD1. The CDR3 sequence is 18 residues long. The J segment lost 1 base and the V segment lost 5 bases, leaving 12 bases of the junction unmatched. Germline V gene sequence: CDR1 SGHTA, CDR2 FQGNSA.

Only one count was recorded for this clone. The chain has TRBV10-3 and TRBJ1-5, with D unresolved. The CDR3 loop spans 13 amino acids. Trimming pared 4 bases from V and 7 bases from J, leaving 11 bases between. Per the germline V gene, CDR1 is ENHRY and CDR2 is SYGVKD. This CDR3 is CAISGLQMQPQHF. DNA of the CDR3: TGTGCCATCAGTGGACTCCAAATGCAGCCCCAGCATTTT.

The CDR3 coding sequence is TGTGCCAGCAGCCAAGGGACTAGCGGGGTCTACAATGAGCAGTTCTTC. This encodes CASSQGTSGVYNEQFF. J is TRBJ2-1 and V is TRBV3-1 (or the pseudogene TRBV3-2); TRBD2 agrees at 12 bases. This CDR3 spans 16 amino acids. The germline CDR1 and CDR2 sequences are LGHDT and YNNKEL (reference sequence). V lost 1 base to trimming and J lost 3 bases; unmatched junction nucleotides: 1.

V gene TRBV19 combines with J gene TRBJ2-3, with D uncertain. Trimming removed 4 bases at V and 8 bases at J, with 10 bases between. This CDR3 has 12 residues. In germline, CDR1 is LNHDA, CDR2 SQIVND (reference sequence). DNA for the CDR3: TGTGCCAGTAGTACTCACCGCGGTACGCAGTATTTT. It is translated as CASSTHRGTQYF.

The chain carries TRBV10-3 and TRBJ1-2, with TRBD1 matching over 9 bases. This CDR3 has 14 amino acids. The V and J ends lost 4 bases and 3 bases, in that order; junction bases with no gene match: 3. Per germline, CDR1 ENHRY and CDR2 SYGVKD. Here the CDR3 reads CAISGGQGDYGYTF. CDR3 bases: TGTGCCATCAGTGGGGGACAGGGAGACTATGGCTACACCTTC.

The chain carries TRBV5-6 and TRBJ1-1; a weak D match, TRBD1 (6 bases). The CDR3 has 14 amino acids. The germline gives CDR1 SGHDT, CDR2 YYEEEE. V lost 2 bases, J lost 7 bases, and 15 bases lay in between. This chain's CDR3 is CASSFQAGANEAFF. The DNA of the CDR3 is TGTGCCAGCAGCTTCCAGGCAGGGGCGAATGAAGCTTTCTTT.

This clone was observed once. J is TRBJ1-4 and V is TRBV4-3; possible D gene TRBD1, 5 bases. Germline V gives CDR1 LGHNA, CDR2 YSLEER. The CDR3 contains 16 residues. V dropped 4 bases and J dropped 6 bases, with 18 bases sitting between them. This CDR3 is CASSPGGAVGHEKLFF. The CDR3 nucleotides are TGCGCCAGCAGCCCCGGCGGGGCGGTAGGCCATGAAAAACTGTTTTTT.

DNA of the CDR3: TGCGCCAGCAGCTCGGGACTCCTCATAACGGGGACCCAGTACTTC. As protein: CASSSGLLITGTQYF. This chain links TRBV5-1 with TRBJ2-5, with D perhaps matching TRBD2 (6 bases). The CDR3 loop spans 15 amino acids. Deletions cut 3 bases from V and 7 bases from J, with 19 bases between. In germline, CDR1 is SGHRS, CDR2 YFSETQ.

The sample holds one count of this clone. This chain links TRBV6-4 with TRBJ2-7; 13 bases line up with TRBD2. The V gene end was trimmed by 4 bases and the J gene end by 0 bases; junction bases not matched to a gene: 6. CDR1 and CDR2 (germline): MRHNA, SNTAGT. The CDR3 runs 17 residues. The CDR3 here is CASSVTTSGGSSYEQYV. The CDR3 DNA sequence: TGTGCCAGCAGTGTGACGACTAGCGGGGGGAGCTCCTACGAGCAGTACGTC.

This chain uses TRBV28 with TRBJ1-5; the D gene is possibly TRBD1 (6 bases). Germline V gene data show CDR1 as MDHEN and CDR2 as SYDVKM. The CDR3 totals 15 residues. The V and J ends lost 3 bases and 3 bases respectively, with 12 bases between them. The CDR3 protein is CASSLAGADNQPQHF. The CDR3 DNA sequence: TGTGCCAGCAGTTTGGCAGGGGCTGACAATCAGCCCCAGCATTTT.

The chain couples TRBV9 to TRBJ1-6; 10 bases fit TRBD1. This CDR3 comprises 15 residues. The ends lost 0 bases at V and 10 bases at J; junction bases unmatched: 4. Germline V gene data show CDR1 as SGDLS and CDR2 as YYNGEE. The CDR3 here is CASSVVGTGESPLHF. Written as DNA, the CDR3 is TGTGCCAGCAGCGTAGTGGGGACAGGGGAATCACCCCTCCACTTT. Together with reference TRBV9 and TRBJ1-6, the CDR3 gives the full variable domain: DSGVTQTPKHLITATGQRVTLRCSPRSGDLSVYWYQQSLDQGLQFLIQYYNGEERAKGNILERFSAQQFPDLHSELNLSSLELGDSALYFCASSVVGTGESPLHFGNGTRLTVT.

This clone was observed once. The DNA of the CDR3 is TGTGCCAGCAGCTGGACTGGCGGTGGGAACGAGCAGTACTTC. This translates into CASSWTGGGNEQYF. The gene calls are TRBV7-2 and TRBJ2-7; D might be TRBD2 (5 bases). Germline V CDR1 and CDR2: SGHTA, FQGNSA. The CDR3 runs 14 residues. Trimming took off 4 bases at V and 5 bases at J, with 15 bases between the two ends.

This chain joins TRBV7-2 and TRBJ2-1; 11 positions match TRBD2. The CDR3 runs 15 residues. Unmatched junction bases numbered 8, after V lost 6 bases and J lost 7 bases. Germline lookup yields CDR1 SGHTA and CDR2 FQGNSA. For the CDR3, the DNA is TGTGCCAGCAGGTTCGTAGCGGGGGGGATAAATGAGCAGTTCTTC. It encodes CASRFVAGGINEQFF.

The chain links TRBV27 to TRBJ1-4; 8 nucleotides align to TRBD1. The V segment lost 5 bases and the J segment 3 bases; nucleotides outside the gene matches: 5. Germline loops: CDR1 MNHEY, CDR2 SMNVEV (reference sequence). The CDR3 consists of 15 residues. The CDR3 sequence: CASSDQGASNEKLFF. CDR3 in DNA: TGTGCCAGCAGTGACCAGGGGGCCTCTAATGAAAAACTGTTTTTT.

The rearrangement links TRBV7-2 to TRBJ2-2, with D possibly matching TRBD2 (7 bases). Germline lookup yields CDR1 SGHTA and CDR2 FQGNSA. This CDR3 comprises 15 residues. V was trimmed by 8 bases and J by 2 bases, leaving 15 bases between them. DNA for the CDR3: TGTGCCAGCCGCAAAGGGGGGGCTAACACCGGGGAGCTGTTTTTT. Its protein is CASRKGGANTGELFF.

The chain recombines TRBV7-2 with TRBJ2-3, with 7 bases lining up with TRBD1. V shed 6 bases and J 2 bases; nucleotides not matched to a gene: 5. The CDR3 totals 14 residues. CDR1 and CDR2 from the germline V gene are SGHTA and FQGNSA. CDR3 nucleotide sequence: TGTGCCAGCAGGCGAGACAGGGTCACAGATACGCAGTATTTT. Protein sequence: CASRRDRVTDTQYF.